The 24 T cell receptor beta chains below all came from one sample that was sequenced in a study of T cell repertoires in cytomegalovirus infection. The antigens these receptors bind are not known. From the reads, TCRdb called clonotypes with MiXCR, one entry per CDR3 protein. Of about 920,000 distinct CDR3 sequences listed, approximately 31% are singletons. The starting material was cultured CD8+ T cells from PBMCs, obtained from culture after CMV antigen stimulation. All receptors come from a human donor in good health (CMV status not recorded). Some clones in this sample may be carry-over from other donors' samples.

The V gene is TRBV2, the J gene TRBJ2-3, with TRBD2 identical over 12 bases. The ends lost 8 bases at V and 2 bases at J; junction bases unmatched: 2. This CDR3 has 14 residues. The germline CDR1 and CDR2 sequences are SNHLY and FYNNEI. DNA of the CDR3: TGTGCCAGCCGGACTAGCGGGGACACAGATACGCAGTATTTT. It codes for CASRTSGDTDTQYF.

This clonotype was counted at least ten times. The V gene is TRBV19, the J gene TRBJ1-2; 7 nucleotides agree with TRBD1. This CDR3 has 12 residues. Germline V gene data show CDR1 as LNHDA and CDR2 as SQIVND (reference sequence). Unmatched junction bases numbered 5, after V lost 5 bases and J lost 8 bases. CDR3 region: CASSPQQGGYTF. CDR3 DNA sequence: TGTGCCAGTAGTCCTCAACAGGGGGGCTACACCTTC.

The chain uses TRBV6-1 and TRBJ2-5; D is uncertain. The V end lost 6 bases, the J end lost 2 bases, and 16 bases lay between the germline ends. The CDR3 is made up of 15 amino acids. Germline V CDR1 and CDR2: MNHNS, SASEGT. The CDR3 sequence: CASSSDGRAQETQYF. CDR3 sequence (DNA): TGTGCCAGCAGCTCGGATGGCCGGGCGCAAGAGACCCAGTACTTC.

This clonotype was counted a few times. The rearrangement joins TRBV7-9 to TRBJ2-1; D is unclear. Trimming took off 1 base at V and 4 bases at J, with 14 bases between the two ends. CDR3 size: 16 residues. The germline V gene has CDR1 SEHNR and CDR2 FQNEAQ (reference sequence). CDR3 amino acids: CASSLGANLQYNEQFF. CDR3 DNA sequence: TGTGCCAGCAGCTTAGGGGCAAACCTACAGTACAATGAGCAGTTCTTC.

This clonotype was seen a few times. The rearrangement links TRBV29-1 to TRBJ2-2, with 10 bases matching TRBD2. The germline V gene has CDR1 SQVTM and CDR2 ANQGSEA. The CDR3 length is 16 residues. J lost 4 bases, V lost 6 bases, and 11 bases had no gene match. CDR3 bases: TGCAGCGTAGAAATAGCGGGGGGCCTTTTCACCGGGGAGCTGTTTTTT. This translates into CSVEIAGGLFTGELFF.

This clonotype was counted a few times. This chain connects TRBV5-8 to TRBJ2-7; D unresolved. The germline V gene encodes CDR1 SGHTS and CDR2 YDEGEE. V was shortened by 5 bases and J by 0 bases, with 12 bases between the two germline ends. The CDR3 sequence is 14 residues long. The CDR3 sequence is CASRPPATSYEQYV. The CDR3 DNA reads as TGTGCCAGCAGACCCCCCGCGACCTCCTACGAGCAGTACGTC.

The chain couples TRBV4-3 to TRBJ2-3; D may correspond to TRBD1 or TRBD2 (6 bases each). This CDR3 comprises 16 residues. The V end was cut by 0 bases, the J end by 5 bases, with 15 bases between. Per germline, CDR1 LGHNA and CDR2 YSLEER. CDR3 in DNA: TGCGCCAGCAGCCAAGATCCCGGGGGCGCGGGAGATACGCAGTATTTT. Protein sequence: CASSQDPGGAGDTQYF.

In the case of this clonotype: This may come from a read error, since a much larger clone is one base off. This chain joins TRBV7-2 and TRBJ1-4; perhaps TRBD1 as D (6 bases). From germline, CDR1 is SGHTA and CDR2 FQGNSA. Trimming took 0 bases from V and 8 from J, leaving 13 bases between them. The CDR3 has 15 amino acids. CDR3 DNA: TGTGCCAGCAGCTTAGCGGGCGGGACATCCGAAAAACTGTTTTTT. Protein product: CASSLAGGTSEKLFF.

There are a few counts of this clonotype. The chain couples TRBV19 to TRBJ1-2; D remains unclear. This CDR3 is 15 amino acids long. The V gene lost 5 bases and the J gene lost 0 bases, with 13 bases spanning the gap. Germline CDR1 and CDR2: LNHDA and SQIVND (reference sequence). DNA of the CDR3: TGTGCCAGTAGTGCTTACTCGGGGACTAACTATGGCTACACCTTC. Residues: CASSAYSGTNYGYTF.

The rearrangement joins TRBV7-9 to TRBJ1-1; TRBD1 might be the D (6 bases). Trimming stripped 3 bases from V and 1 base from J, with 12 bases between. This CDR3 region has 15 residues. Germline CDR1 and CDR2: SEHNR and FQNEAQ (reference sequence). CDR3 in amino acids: CASSFLQGPNTEAFF. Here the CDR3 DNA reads TGTGCCAGCAGCTTCCTACAGGGTCCGAACACTGAAGCTTTCTTT. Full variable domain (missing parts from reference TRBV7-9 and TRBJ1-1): DTGVSQNPRHKITKRGQNVTFRCDPISEHNRLYWYRQTLGQGPEFLTYFQNEAQLEKSRLLSDRFSAERPKGSFSTLEIQRTEQGDSAMYLCASSFLQGPNTEAFFGQGTRLTVV.

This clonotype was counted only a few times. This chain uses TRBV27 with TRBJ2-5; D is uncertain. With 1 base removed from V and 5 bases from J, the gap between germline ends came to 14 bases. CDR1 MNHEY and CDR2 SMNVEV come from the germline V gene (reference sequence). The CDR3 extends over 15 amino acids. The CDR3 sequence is CASSLLRRAGETQYF. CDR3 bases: TGTGCCAGCAGTTTATTACGAAGGGCCGGGGAGACCCAGTACTTC.

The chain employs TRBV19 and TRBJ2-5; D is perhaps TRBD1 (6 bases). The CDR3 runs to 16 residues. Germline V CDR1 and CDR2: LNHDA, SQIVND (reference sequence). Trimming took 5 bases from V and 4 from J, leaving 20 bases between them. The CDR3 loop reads CASSVLAGVDTETQYF. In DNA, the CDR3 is TGTGCCAGTAGTGTCCTTGCAGGGGTCGACACAGAGACCCAGTACTTC.

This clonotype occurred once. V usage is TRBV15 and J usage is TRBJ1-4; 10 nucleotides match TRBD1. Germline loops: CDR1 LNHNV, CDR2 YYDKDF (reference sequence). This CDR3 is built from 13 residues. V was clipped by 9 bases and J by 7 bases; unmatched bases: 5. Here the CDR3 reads CATATGGGEKLFF. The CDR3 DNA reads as TGTGCCACGGCGACAGGGGGCGGTGAAAAACTGTTTTTT.

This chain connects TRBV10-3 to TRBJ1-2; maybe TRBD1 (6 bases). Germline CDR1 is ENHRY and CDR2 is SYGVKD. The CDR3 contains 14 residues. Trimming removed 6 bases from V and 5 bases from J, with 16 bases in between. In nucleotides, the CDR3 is TGTGCCATCAGGCGGACAGAGGAGTTTTATGGCTACACCTTC. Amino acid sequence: CAIRRTEEFYGYTF.

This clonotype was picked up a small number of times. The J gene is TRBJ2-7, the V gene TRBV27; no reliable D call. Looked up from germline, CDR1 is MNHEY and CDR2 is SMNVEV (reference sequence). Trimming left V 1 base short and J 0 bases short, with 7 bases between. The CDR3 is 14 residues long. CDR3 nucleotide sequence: TGTGCCAGCAGTTTATGGTACGGCTCCTACGAGCAGTACTTC. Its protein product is CASSLWYGSYEQYF.

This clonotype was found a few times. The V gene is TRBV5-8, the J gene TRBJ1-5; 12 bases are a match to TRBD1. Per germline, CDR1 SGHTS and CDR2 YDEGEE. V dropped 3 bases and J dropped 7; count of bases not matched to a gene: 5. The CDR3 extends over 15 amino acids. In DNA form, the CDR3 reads TGTGCCAGCAGCTGGGGACAGGGGGCATGGCAGCCCCAGCATTTT. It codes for CASSWGQGAWQPQHF.

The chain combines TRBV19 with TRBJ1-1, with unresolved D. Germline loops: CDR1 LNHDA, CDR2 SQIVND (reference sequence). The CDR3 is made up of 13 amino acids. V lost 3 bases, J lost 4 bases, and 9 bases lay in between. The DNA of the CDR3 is TGTGCCAGTAGTATTGCACTCTCCACTGAAGCTTTCTTT. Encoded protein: CASSIALSTEAFF.

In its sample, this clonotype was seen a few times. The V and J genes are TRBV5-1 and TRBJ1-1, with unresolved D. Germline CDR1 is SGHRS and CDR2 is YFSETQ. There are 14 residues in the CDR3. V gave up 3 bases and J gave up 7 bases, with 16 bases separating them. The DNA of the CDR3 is TGCGCCAGCAGCTGGCGGGGAACGGAATATGAAGCTTTCTTT. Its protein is CASSWRGTEYEAFF. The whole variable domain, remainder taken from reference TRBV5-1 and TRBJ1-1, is KAGVTQTPRYLIKTRGQQVTLSCSPISGHRSVSWYQQTPGQGLQFLFEYFSETQRNKGNFPGRFSGRQFSNSRSEMNVSTLELGDSALYLCASSWRGTEYEAFFGQGTRLTVV.

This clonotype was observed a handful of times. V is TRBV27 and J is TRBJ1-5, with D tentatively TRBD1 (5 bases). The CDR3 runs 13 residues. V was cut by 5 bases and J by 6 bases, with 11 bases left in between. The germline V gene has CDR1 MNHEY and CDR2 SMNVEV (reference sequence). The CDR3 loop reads CASSTDGGQPQHF. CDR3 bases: TGTGCCAGCAGTACCGATGGGGGTCAGCCCCAGCATTTT.

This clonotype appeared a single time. CDR3 DNA: TGTGCCATCAGTGAGTCACGAGGGGGTAAGAGTTCACCCCTCCACTTT. Protein: CAISESRGGKSSPLHF. The chain employs TRBV10-3 and TRBJ1-6; possible D gene TRBD1, 6 bases. The CDR3 sequence is 16 residues long. V lost 0 bases and J 9 bases, leaving 15 bases between the germline ends. Germline V lookup: CDR1 ENHRY, CDR2 SYGVKD.

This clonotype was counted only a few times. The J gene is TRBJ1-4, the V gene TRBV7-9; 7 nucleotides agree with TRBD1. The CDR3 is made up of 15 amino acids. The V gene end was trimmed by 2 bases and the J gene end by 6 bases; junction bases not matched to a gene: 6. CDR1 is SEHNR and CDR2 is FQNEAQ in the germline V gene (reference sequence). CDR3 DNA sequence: TGTGCCAGCAGCTTAAGGGACAGTCATCATGAAAAACTGTTTTTT. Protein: CASSLRDSHHEKLFF.

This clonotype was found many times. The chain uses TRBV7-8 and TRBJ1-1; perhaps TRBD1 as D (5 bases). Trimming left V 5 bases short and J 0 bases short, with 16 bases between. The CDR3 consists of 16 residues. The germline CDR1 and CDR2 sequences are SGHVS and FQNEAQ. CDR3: CASSDARGPLNTEAFF. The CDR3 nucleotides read TGTGCCAGCAGCGACGCCCGGGGACCTCTGAACACTGAAGCTTTCTTT.

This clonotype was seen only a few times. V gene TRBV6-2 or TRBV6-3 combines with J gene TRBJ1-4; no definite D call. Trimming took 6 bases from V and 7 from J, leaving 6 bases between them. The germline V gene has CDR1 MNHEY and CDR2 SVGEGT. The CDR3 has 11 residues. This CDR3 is CASRYGEKLFF. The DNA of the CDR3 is TGTGCCAGCAGATACGGTGAAAAACTGTTTTTT.

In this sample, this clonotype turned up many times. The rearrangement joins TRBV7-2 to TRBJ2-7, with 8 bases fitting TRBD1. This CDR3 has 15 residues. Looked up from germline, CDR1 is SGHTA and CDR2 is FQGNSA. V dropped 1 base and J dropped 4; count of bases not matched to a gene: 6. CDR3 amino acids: CASSLVGQGKYEQYV. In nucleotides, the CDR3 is TGTGCCAGCAGCTTAGTTGGACAGGGCAAATACGAGCAGTACGTC.